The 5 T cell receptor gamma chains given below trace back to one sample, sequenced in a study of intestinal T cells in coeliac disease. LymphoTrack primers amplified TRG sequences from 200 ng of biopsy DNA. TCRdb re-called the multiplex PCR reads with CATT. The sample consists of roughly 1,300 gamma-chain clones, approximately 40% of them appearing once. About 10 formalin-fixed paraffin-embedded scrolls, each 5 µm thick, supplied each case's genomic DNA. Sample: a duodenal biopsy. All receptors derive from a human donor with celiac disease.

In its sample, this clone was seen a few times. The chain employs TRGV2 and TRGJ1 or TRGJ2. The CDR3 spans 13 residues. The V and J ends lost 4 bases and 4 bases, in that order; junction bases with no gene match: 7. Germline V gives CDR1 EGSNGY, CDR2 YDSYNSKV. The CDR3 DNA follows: TGTGCCACCTGGGAAGAGCGGTATTATAAGAAACTCTTT. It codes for CATWEERYYKKLF.

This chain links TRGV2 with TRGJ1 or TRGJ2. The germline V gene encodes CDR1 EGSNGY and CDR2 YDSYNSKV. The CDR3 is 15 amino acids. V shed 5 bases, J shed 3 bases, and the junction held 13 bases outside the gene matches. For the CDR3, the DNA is TGTGCCACCTGGGGACCGGGCACCGTTTATTATAAGAAACTCTTT. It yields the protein CATWGPGTVYYKKLF.

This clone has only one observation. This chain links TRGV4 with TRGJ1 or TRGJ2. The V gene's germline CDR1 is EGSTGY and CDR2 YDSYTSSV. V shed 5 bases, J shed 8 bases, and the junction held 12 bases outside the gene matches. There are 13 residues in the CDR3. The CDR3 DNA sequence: TGTGCCACCTGGGGATGGGCGTACGATAAGAAACTCTTT. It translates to CATWGWAYDKKLF.

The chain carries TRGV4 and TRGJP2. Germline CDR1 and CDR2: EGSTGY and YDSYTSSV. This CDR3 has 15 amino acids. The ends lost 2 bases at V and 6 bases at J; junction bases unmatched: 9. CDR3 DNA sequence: TGTGCCACCTGGGATGTGCCCCGTGGTGATTGGATCAAGACGTTT. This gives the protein CATWDVPRGDWIKTF.

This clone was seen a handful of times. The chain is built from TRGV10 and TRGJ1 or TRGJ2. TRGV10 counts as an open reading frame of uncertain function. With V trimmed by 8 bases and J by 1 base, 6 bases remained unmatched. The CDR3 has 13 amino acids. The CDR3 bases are TGTGCTGCGTGGGTCCTCAATTATTATAAGAAACTCTTT. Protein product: CAAWVLNYYKKLF.